Here is one T cell receptor (beta chain) with its context. The CDR3 is 12 amino acids. CDR1 and CDR2 (germline): SEHNR, FQNEAQ (reference sequence). V dropped 5 bases and J dropped 0 bases, with 5 bases sitting between them. In the source study's methods: Reference gene primer amplification gave nucleated cell count estimates. Produced via immunoSEQ multiplex PCR; TCRdb's table is partial and in-frame only. Clonal size and the V and J genes are those of that table, whereas D and trimming came from the DNA. The table records 49,000 or so clones, over 80% of them present only once. This sample was taken from a study of blood T cell repertoires in COVID-19. Study as a whole: The United States, Italy and Spain supplied acute and convalescent COVID-19 samples. T cells, B-cell-depleted T cells, or PBMCs provided the cDNA or gDNA that served as material.

The source of this sequence is a man aged 50 to 59 with acute or convalescent COVID-19. This chain uses TRBV7-9 with TRBJ2-7; unclear D gene. The specimen was peripheral blood. The CDR3 DNA reads TGTGCCAGCAGCCCGAGCTCCTACGAGCAGTACTTC. It codes for CASSPSSYEQYF.